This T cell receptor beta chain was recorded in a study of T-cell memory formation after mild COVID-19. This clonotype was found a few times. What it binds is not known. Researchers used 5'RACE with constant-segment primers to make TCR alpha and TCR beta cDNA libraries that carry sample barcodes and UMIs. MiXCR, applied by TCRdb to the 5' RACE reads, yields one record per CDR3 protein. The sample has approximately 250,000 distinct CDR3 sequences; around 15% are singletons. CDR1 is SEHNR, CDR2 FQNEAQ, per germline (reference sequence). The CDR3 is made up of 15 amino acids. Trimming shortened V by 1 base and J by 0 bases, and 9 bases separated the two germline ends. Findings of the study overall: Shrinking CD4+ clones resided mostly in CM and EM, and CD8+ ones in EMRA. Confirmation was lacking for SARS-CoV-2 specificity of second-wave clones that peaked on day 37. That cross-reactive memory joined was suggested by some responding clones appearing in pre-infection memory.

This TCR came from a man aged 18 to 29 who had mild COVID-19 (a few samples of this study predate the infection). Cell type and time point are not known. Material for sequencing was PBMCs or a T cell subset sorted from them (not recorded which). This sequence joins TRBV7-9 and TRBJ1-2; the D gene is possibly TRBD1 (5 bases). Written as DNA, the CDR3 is TGTGCCAGCAGCTTAGACAGGCGATCTAACTATGGCTACACCTTC. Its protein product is CASSLDRRSNYGYTF.